A selection of T cell receptor beta chains follows, all from one sample in a study of shared clonotypes between healthy human individuals. Only in-frame clones appear in the TCRdb table, and some are missing; sequencing was by immunoSEQ multiplex PCR. The table lists about 820,000 clones, about 91% of them singletons. The sample was naive CD8+ T cells sorted from blood. The source of these receptors is a young man in good health. Each CDR3 is given with its conserved first and last residue. Not every row has a clone size; where given, it reads once, few, many or a size class.

clone_size: .
j_call: TRBJ1-5
v_call: TRBV7-9
cdr3_aa: CASSLGGDRVEASNQPQHF

clone_size: .
j_call: TRBJ2-3
v_call: TRBV6-5
cdr3_aa: CASSRGTGVDTQYF

clone_size: .
j_call: TRBJ2-2
v_call: TRBV27
cdr3_aa: CASTPLGISGSGTGELFF

clone_size: .
j_call: TRBJ2-1
v_call: TRBV28
cdr3_aa: CASSLLPPGAAYNEQFF

clone_size: .
j_call: TRBJ2-7
v_call: TRBV25-1
cdr3_aa: CATAQGRGWDEQYF

clone_size: once
j_call: TRBJ2-5
v_call: TRBV7-6
cdr3_aa: CASSLEASGIGETQYF

clone_size: .
j_call: TRBJ2-7
v_call: TRBV18
cdr3_aa: CASSPTPGQAYEQYF

clone_size: .
j_call: TRBJ2-1
v_call: TRBV27
cdr3_aa: CASTPSSANEQFF

clone_size: .
j_call: TRBJ2-7
v_call: TRBV2
cdr3_aa: CASSGLAGEGTYEQYF

clone_size: few
j_call: TRBJ2-1
v_call: TRBV6-5
cdr3_aa: CASSYDGTSGYNEQFF

clone_size: .
j_call: TRBJ2-1
v_call: TRBV9
cdr3_aa: CASSALNENEQFF

clone_size: .
j_call: TRBJ1-2
v_call: TRBV5-5
cdr3_aa: CASSLGTAGYGYTF

clone_size: .
j_call: TRBJ2-3
v_call: TRBV7-8
cdr3_aa: CASSNIAGRADTQYF

clone_size: .
j_call: TRBJ1-1
v_call: TRBV7-8
cdr3_aa: CASSLIQGMNTEAFF

clone_size: .
j_call: TRBJ2-7
v_call: TRBV4-3
cdr3_aa: CASSQDRDRQYEQYF

clone_size: .
j_call: TRBJ2-7
v_call: TRBV11-3
cdr3_aa: CASSPQGASGEQYF

clone_size: .
j_call: TRBJ2-3
v_call: TRBV7-8
cdr3_aa: CASSLVGTSTDTQYF

clone_size: .
j_call: TRBJ1-1
v_call: TRBV29-1
cdr3_aa: CSAVDGEAFF